The rows below give T cell receptor beta chains drawn from one sample of a study of blood T cell repertoires in COVID-19. Profiled with immunoSEQ multiplex PCR; TCRdb holds only in-frame clones, not every one. The top ten clones hold approximately 4.5% of a sample with under 500,000 clones, around 89% of them seen once. The material sequenced was peripheral blood. The source is a young woman with acute or convalescent COVID-19. Each CDR3 is given with its conserved first and last residue. A D gene is named only where the DNA matches it firmly. Clone sizes are given selectively: once, few, many, or a class where the clone is expanded.

D: TRBD1; J: TRBJ2-7; V: TRBV4-2; size: NA; CDR3: CASSKTGGVEYEQYF; DNA: TGTGCCAGCAGTAAGACAGGGGGCGTTGAATACGAGCAGTACTTC
D: NA; J: TRBJ2-4; V: TRBV18; size: NA; CDR3: CASSPHPPAAKNIQYF; DNA: TGTGCCAGCTCACCGCATCCCCCCGCGGCCAAAAACATTCAGTACTTC
D: NA; J: TRBJ1-2; V: TRBV11-2; size: few; CDR3: CASSLGATSYGYTF; DNA: TGTGCCAGCAGCTTAGGGGCAACTTCCTATGGCTACACCTTC
D: TRBD1; J: TRBJ2-6; V: TRBV9; size: NA; CDR3: CASSPRGTGLNSGANVLTF; DNA: TGTGCCAGCAGCCCTCGGGGGACAGGACTTAACTCTGGGGCCAACGTCCTGACTTTC
D: TRBD2; J: TRBJ2-1; V: TRBV7-3; size: NA; CDR3: CASSRGLAGAAGNEQFF; DNA: TGTGCCAGCAGCCGGGGACTAGCGGGGGCCGCGGGGAATGAGCAGTTCTTC
D: TRBD1; J: TRBJ1-2; V: TRBV5-1; size: NA; CDR3: CASSGRDRLNYGYTF; DNA: TGCGCCAGCAGCGGCCGGGACAGGCTAAACTATGGCTACACCTTC
D: NA; J: TRBJ2-5; V: TRBV6-5; size: NA; CDR3: CASSPPGEETQYF; DNA: TGTGCCAGCAGCCCCCCGGGGGAAGAGACCCAGTACTTC
D: TRBD2; J: TRBJ2-7; V: TRBV7-2; size: NA; CDR3: CASSLASGGASYEQYF; DNA: TGTGCCAGCAGCTTAGCTAGCGGGGGAGCATCCTACGAGCAGTACTTC
D: NA; J: TRBJ2-1; V: TRBV28; size: NA; CDR3: CASSWFQAQTYNEQFF; DNA: TGTGCCAGCAGTTGGTTTCAGGCACAGACCTACAATGAGCAGTTCTTC
D: TRBD1; J: TRBJ2-7; V: TRBV9; size: NA; CDR3: CASSVDQGAGYEQYF; DNA: TGTGCCAGCAGCGTAGATCAGGGGGCTGGATACGAGCAGTACTTC
D: TRBD1; J: TRBJ1-2; V: TRBV28; size: once; CDR3: CASTTGGYGYTF; DNA: TGTGCCAGCACTACAGGGGGCTATGGCTACACCTTC
D: NA; J: TRBJ2-7; V: TRBV11-2; size: NA; CDR3: CASSFYLTGPSYEQYF; DNA: TGTGCCAGCAGCTTCTATTTGACAGGCCCCTCCTACGAGCAGTACTTC
D: TRBD1; J: TRBJ2-2; V: TRBV5-3; size: NA; CDR3: CAKLKVGRQGANTGELFF; DNA: TGTGCCAAACTGAAGGTCGGTCGTCAGGGGGCGAACACCGGGGAGCTGTTTTTT
D: TRBD1; J: TRBJ1-1; V: TRBV5-8; size: once; CDR3: CASSLTGGYTEAFF; DNA: TGTGCCAGCAGCCTAACAGGGGGTTACACTGAAGCTTTCTTT
D: NA; J: TRBJ2-7; V: TRBV9; size: NA; CDR3: CASSVGDTAYEQYF; DNA: TGTGCCAGCAGCGTAGGGGACACGGCCTACGAGCAGTACTTC
D: NA; J: TRBJ2-5; V: TRBV24-1; size: NA; CDR3: CATRVQETQYF; DNA: TGTGCCACGAGAGTCCAAGAGACCCAGTACTTC
D: NA; J: TRBJ1-1; V: TRBV30; size: NA; CDR3: CAWYLGATNTEAFF; DNA: TGTGCCTGGTATCTTGGGGCTACGAACACTGAAGCTTTCTTT
D: TRBD2; J: TRBJ2-7; V: TRBV6-6; size: NA; CDR3: CASKDSGGSYEQYF; DNA: TGTGCCAGCAAAGATAGCGGGGGGTCCTACGAGCAGTACTTC
D: TRBD2; J: TRBJ2-5; V: TRBV30; size: NA; CDR3: CAWSVGTSTETQYF; DNA: TGTGCCTGGAGTGTGGGGACTAGTACGGAGACCCAGTACTTC
D: NA; J: TRBJ1-5; V: TRBV12-3/TRBV12-4; size: NA; CDR3: CASRDSAGQPQHF; DNA: TGTGCCAGCAGAGACAGCGCAGGTCAGCCCCAGCATTTT
D: NA; J: TRBJ1-4; V: TRBV7-2; size: NA; CDR3: CASSPGGWVYDEKLFF; DNA: TGTGCCAGCAGCCCAGGAGGGTGGGTGTATGATGAAAAACTGTTTTTT
D: TRBD1; J: TRBJ1-2; V: TRBV12-3/TRBV12-4; size: NA; CDR3: CASRYRGGYTF; DNA: TGTGCCAGCAGGTACAGGGGCGGCTACACCTTC
D: TRBD2; J: TRBJ2-1; V: TRBV7-3; size: NA; CDR3: CASSGQRGGRNEQFF; DNA: TGCGCCAGCAGCGGGCAGCGGGGGGGCAGGAATGAGCAGTTCTTC
D: TRBD2; J: TRBJ2-1; V: TRBV7-2; size: NA; CDR3: CASTKSGGGGYNEQFF; DNA: TGTGCCAGCACCAAGTCCGGGGGGGGCGGATACAATGAGCAGTTCTTC
D: TRBD1; J: TRBJ2-1; V: TRBV7-2; size: NA; CDR3: CASSLEWTGTGDNEQFF; DNA: TGTGCCAGCAGCCTAGAATGGACCGGGACAGGGGACAATGAGCAGTTCTTC
D: NA; J: TRBJ2-7; V: TRBV5-4; size: NA; CDR3: CASSPGGRGRPYEQYF; DNA: TGTGCCAGCAGCCCGGGAGGCAGGGGGCGACCCTACGAGCAGTACTTC
D: NA; J: TRBJ2-7; V: TRBV6-2/TRBV6-3; size: once; CDR3: CASSPRAYEQYF; DNA: TGTGCCAGCAGTCCCCGGGCCTACGAGCAGTACTTC
D: TRBD1; J: TRBJ1-1; V: TRBV12-5; size: once; CDR3: CASGQTGGLTEAFF; DNA: TGTGCTAGTGGACAGACAGGGGGCCTCACTGAAGCTTTCTTT
D: NA; J: TRBJ1-2; V: TRBV6-5; size: NA; CDR3: CASRQDSAYGYTF; DNA: TGTGCCAGCAGGCAGGACAGCGCCTATGGCTACACCTTC
D: TRBD1; J: TRBJ1-1; V: TRBV12-5; size: NA; CDR3: CASGWVRGRFETEAFF; DNA: TGTGCTAGTGGTTGGGTGAGGGGGCGGTTTGAGACTGAAGCTTTCTTT
D: NA; J: TRBJ2-5; V: TRBV5-7; size: NA; CDR3: CASSPPPVPQYQETQYF; DNA: TGTGCCAGCAGCCCGCCACCAGTGCCTCAGTACCAAGAGACCCAGTACTTC
D: TRBD1; J: TRBJ2-5; V: TRBV5-4; size: NA; CDR3: CASRHNQGVGETQYF; DNA: TGTGCCAGCAGACACAACCAGGGGGTGGGGGAGACCCAGTACTTC
D: NA; J: TRBJ1-1; V: TRBV5-1; size: once; CDR3: CASSRTPNTEAFF; DNA: TGCGCCAGCAGCAGAACACCGAACACTGAAGCTTTCTTT
D: NA; J: TRBJ1-4; V: TRBV29-1; size: NA; CDR3: CSVEEGTGEKLFF; DNA: TGCAGCGTTGAGGAGGGAACCGGTGAAAAACTGTTTTTT
D: TRBD2; J: TRBJ2-1; V: TRBV5-1; size: NA; CDR3: CASSLNSGGADEQFF; DNA: TGCGCCAGCAGCCTGAATAGCGGGGGGGCCGATGAGCAGTTCTTC
D: TRBD2; J: TRBJ2-1; V: TRBV24-1; size: NA; CDR3: CATSQAGGREQFF; DNA: TGTGCCACCAGTCAAGCGGGGGGGCGTGAGCAGTTCTTC
D: NA; J: TRBJ1-5; V: TRBV11-3; size: NA; CDR3: CARPARRDRNQPQHF; DNA: TGTGCCAGGCCCGCTCGGAGAGACCGTAATCAGCCCCAGCATTTT
D: NA; J: TRBJ1-1; V: TRBV9; size: few; CDR3: CASSVEAGGTEAFF; DNA: TGTGCCAGCAGCGTAGAGGCGGGGGGCACTGAAGCTTTCTTT
D: TRBD1; J: TRBJ1-5; V: TRBV19; size: NA; CDR3: CASLLRGRVTYSNQPQHF; DNA: TGTGCCAGTCTTCTGAGGGGGCGGGTAACATATAGCAATCAGCCCCAGCATTTT
D: NA; J: TRBJ2-2; V: TRBV9; size: NA; CDR3: CASSVVGRSNTGELFF; DNA: TGTGCCAGCAGCGTAGTGGGGCGATCGAACACCGGGGAGCTGTTTTTT
D: NA; J: TRBJ1-5; V: TRBV2; size: NA; CDR3: CASSGTSNQPQHF; DNA: TGTGCCAGCAGCGGGACAAGCAATCAGCCCCAGCATTTT
D: NA; J: TRBJ1-2; V: TRBV6-5; size: once; CDR3: CASREGGNPLDGYTF; DNA: TGTGCCAGCCGGGAGGGGGGCAACCCGCTGGATGGCTACACCTTC
D: NA; J: TRBJ2-5; V: TRBV4-1; size: few; CDR3: CASSDTGKRQETQYF; DNA: TGCGCCAGCAGCGACACAGGAAAGCGACAAGAGACCCAGTACTTC
D: TRBD2; J: TRBJ2-1; V: TRBV11-1; size: NA; CDR3: CASSTRLAGVNEQFF; DNA: TGTGCCAGCAGCACCCGACTAGCGGGGGTTAATGAGCAGTTCTTC
D: NA; J: TRBJ1-6; V: TRBV30; size: NA; CDR3: CAWKKEETPLHF; DNA: TGTGCCTGGAAAAAGGAGGAGACACCCCTCCACTTT